The 32 T cell receptor beta chains below all came from one sample that was sequenced in a study of identical twins. TCRdb passed the 5' RACE reads through MiXCR, listing each CDR3 protein once. Of about 330,000 distinct CDR3 sequences listed, more than 9% are singletons. The same data also went into a second study, on yellow fever vaccine responses in identical twins.

Sequencing used CD8+ T cells sorted from blood. The receptors come from a woman younger than 35 in good health.

This clonotype was seen a few times. This chain uses TRBV27 with TRBJ2-5; 8 nucleotides agree with TRBD2. Germline loops: CDR1 MNHEY, CDR2 SMNVEV (reference sequence). After removal of 0 bases from V and 2 bases from J, the junction contained 8 bases not matched to a gene. The CDR3 has 17 residues. CDR3 loop: CASSLSRPSGRQETQYF. In DNA, the CDR3 is TGTGCCAGCAGTTTATCGAGGCCTAGCGGGCGACAAGAGACCCAGTACTTC.

CDR3 DNA sequence: TGTGCCAGTCAGGGTAGCAATCAGCCCCAGCATTTT. Translating gives CASQGSNQPQHF. The chain recombines TRBV28 with TRBJ1-5; D is possibly TRBD1 (5 bases). This CDR3 comprises 12 residues. Trimming removed 9 bases at V and 0 bases at J, with 6 bases between. Germline V lookup: CDR1 MDHEN, CDR2 SYDVKM.

This clonotype has a handful of counts. This rearrangement joins TRBV7-6 to TRBJ2-1; a possible D gene is TRBD2 (5 bases). This CDR3 has 13 residues. Trimming pared 1 base from V and 8 bases from J, leaving 9 bases between. The V gene's germline CDR1 is SGHVS and CDR2 FNYEAQ. As DNA, the CDR3 is TGTGCCAGCAGCTTAGGAGGGTTCTATGAGCAGTTCTTC. Its translation is CASSLGGFYEQFF.

Here the CDR3 reads CASSHRPRDSNGETQYF. CDR3 nucleotide sequence: TGTGCCAGCAGCCATCGCCCCCGGGACTCGAACGGGGAGACCCAGTACTTC. The V call is TRBV3-1, the J call TRBJ2-5; D may be TRBD2 (6 bases). Germline CDR1 and CDR2: LGHDT and YNNKEL (reference sequence). This CDR3 is 17 amino acids long. V lost 3 bases to trimming and J lost 5 bases, with 22 bases between them.

The chain uses TRBV28 and TRBJ2-1, with D possibly matching TRBD2 (5 bases). Trimming cost V 6 bases and J 0 bases, with 24 bases left between them. CDR1 is MDHEN and CDR2 is SYDVKM in the germline V gene. CDR3 length equals 19 residues. The CDR3 sequence: CASRNWGNSDQSSYNEQFF. The DNA of the CDR3 is TGTGCCAGCAGGAACTGGGGTAATAGCGACCAGAGCTCCTACAATGAGCAGTTCTTC.

V and J are TRBV13 and TRBJ2-7, with TRBD2 matching over 8 bases. This CDR3 has 15 amino acids. V trimming: 5 bases; J trimming: 2 bases; junction bases outside the gene matches: 8. Germline-derived CDR1 and CDR2 are PRHDT and FYEKMQ (reference sequence). CDR3 in amino acids: CASSQTSASPYEQYF. The DNA for the CDR3 is TGTGCCAGCAGCCAGACTAGCGCGAGCCCCTACGAGCAGTACTTC.

V is TRBV12-3 or TRBV12-4 and J is TRBJ2-5; 8 bases map to TRBD2. V gave up 4 bases and J gave up 3 bases; unmatched junction bases: 22. The CDR3 runs 20 residues. For the CDR3, the DNA is TGTGCCAGCAGTTATAATCCCATTCCTAGCGGGCCCCCGTTAAAAGAGACCCAGTACTTC. Protein: CASSYNPIPSGPPLKETQYF.

This clonotype was seen more than once but under ten times. V usage is TRBV20-1 and J usage is TRBJ2-5; TRBD2 agrees at 10 bases. Germline lookup yields CDR1 DFQATT and CDR2 SNEGSKA (reference sequence). After removal of 5 bases from V and 5 bases from J, the junction contained 14 bases not matched to a gene. The CDR3 runs to 16 residues. The CDR3 DNA sequence: TGCAGTGCTGAAGCTGCTAGCGGGAGTCCCGGGGAGACCCAGTACTTC. It specifies CSAEAASGSPGETQYF.

This clonotype was seen a handful of times. The chain is built from TRBV5-1 and TRBJ1-2; 7 bases map to TRBD1. Trimming took 3 bases from V and 8 from J; bases not matched to a gene: 7. Germline lookup yields CDR1 SGHRS and CDR2 YFSETQ. The CDR3 covers 13 residues. CDR3 sequence (DNA): TGCGCCAGCAGCTGGGACAGAGATCGGGGCTACACCTTC. Amino acid sequence: CASSWDRDRGYTF. Supplemented by reference TRBV5-1 and TRBJ1-2, the full variable domain reads KAGVTQTPRYLIKTRGQQVTLSCSPISGHRSVSWYQQTPGQGLQFLFEYFSETQRNKGNFPGRFSGRQFSNSRSEMNVSTLELGDSALYLCASSWDRDRGYTFGSGTRLTVV.

The table lists this clonotype with a few counts. This chain joins TRBV12-3 or TRBV12-4 and TRBJ2-2, with D maybe TRBD1 (6 bases). This CDR3 contains 14 residues. Trimming removed 8 bases at V and 2 bases at J, with 12 bases between. In DNA, the CDR3 is TGTGCCAGCTCAGGACAGATAAACACCGGGGAGCTGTTTTTT. This codes for CASSGQINTGELFF.

Ten or more counts support this clonotype. The genes are TRBV20-1 and TRBJ2-3, with a tentative D call TRBD2 (7 bases). V was shortened by 0 bases and J by 2 bases, with 18 bases between the two germline ends. CDR1 and CDR2 from the germline V gene are DFQATT and SNEGSKA (reference sequence). This CDR3 comprises 17 residues. The CDR3 loop is CSARDIYRGASTDTQYF. The CDR3 nucleotides are TGCAGTGCTAGAGATATATATCGGGGGGCGTCCACAGATACGCAGTATTTT.

The chain links TRBV6-5 to TRBJ2-7; possible D gene TRBD2, 5 bases. V was shortened by 3 bases and J by 0 bases, with 9 bases between the two germline ends. CDR1 MNHEY and CDR2 SVGAGI come from the germline V gene. The CDR3 spans 14 residues. In DNA form, the CDR3 reads TGTGCCAGCAGTTATTACGGAGGCTCCTACGAGCAGTACTTC. It encodes CASSYYGGSYEQYF.

V usage is TRBV2 and J usage is TRBJ2-3, with TRBD2 identical over 11 bases. Germline CDR1 SNHLY, CDR2 FYNNEI. V was clipped by 2 bases and J by 5 bases; unmatched bases: 9. The CDR3 length is 17 residues. The CDR3, as DNA: TGTGCCAGCAGTGAACCAGTGACTAGCGGGGTAATAGATACGCAGTATTTT. Translation: CASSEPVTSGVIDTQYF.

This clonotype came up many times. V is TRBV12-3 or TRBV12-4 and J is TRBJ2-3; 7 nucleotides match TRBD2. The CDR3 is 15 residues long. V gave up 6 bases and J gave up 1 base; unmatched junction bases: 7. The CDR3 sequence: CASSQTSAGTDTQYF. CDR3 nucleotides: TGTGCCAGCAGCCAAACTAGCGCTGGCACAGATACGCAGTATTTT.

This clonotype was seen a handful of times. The V call is TRBV27, the J call TRBJ2-7; TRBD1 matches at 12 bases. CDR3 length: 15 amino acids. The ends lost 5 bases at V and 6 bases at J; junction bases unmatched: 8. The germline V gene has CDR1 MNHEY and CDR2 SMNVEV (reference sequence). CDR3 residues: CASSQGQGAPREQYF. The CDR3 region has the DNA TGTGCCAGCAGTCAGGGACAGGGGGCGCCCCGCGAGCAGTACTTC.

J is TRBJ2-7 and V is TRBV29-1; TRBD1 matches 10 bases. V shed 4 bases, J shed 5 bases, and the junction held 5 bases outside the gene matches. The CDR3 length is 13 residues. The germline gives CDR1 SQVTM, CDR2 ANQGSEA. CDR3 region: CSVVGTGANEQYF. The DNA for the CDR3 is TGCAGCGTTGTCGGGACAGGGGCTAACGAGCAGTACTTC.

This clonotype was detected a few times. The chain joins TRBV6-1 to TRBJ2-7; D not resolved. The CDR3 length is 14 residues. Deletions cut 2 bases from V and 0 bases from J, with 8 bases between. The germline CDR1 and CDR2 sequences are MNHNS and SASEGT. This chain's CDR3 is CASSEPEYSYEQYF. The CDR3 DNA follows: TGTGCCAGCAGTGAACCGGAGTACTCCTACGAGCAGTACTTC.

In its sample, this clonotype was seen a few times. V and J are TRBV7-9 and TRBJ2-1; TRBD2 might be the D (7 bases). The germline V gene encodes CDR1 SEHNR and CDR2 FQNEAQ (reference sequence). The CDR3 sequence is 13 residues long. Trimming stripped 7 bases from V and 7 bases from J, with 14 bases between. CDR3 sequence: CASTSGGANEQFF. CDR3 DNA: TGTGCCAGCACCTCTGGGGGGGCAAATGAGCAGTTCTTC.

The CDR3 region is CSARDRTSGRSFQETQYF. The CDR3 region has the DNA TGCAGTGCTAGAGATCGGACTAGCGGGCGCAGCTTTCAAGAGACCCAGTACTTC. The rearrangement links TRBV20-1 to TRBJ2-5, with 11 bases that match TRBD2. From germline, CDR1 is DFQATT and CDR2 SNEGSKA (reference sequence). The CDR3 consists of 18 residues. The V gene end was trimmed by 0 bases and the J gene end by 2 bases; junction bases not matched to a gene: 11.

The chain recombines TRBV24-1 with TRBJ2-1; D remains unclear. Germline CDR1 and CDR2: KGHDR and SFDVKD. The CDR3 covers 12 residues. V lost 1 base and J lost 6, with 3 bases in between. CDR3 sequence: CATSDFRNEQFF. CDR3 bases: TGTGCCACCAGTGATTTCCGCAATGAGCAGTTCTTC.

V gene TRBV20-1 combines with J gene TRBJ2-3; D remains unclear. The CDR3 has 14 amino acids. Trimming took off 0 bases at V and 1 base at J, with 8 bases between the two ends. Germline V gene data show CDR1 as DFQATT and CDR2 as SNEGSKA (reference sequence). CDR3 in DNA: TGCAGTGCTAGAGAGACTGCCGGCACAGATACGCAGTATTTT. Its translation is CSARETAGTDTQYF.

V is TRBV5-4 and J is TRBJ2-3, with 15 bases matching TRBD2. Germline assignment: CDR1 SGHNT and CDR2 YYREEE (reference sequence). The CDR3 has 19 residues. J lost 0 bases, V lost 2 bases, and 7 bases had no gene match. CDR3 sequence: CASSFLGLAGGPSTDTQYF. For the CDR3, the DNA is TGTGCCAGCAGCTTCCTGGGACTAGCGGGGGGACCTAGCACAGATACGCAGTATTTT.

The CDR3 loop reads CASSPGHNNEQFF. CDR3 DNA: TGTGCCAGCAGCCCTGGACACAACAATGAGCAGTTCTTC. The chain joins TRBV6-1 to TRBJ2-1; D possibly corresponds to TRBD1 (5 bases). Germline CDR1 is MNHNS and CDR2 is SASEGT. This CDR3 has 13 residues. V was pared by 6 bases and J by 5 bases, with 11 bases between.

This sequence joins TRBV20-1 and TRBJ2-1; 9 bases match TRBD2. V was clipped by 0 bases and J by 0 bases; unmatched bases: 18. The length of the CDR3 is 21 residues. CDR1 is DFQATT and CDR2 is SNEGSKA in the germline V gene (reference sequence). As DNA, the CDR3 is TGCAGTGCTAGAGAAGAGGCCCCGGGACTAGCAGAGAGGAGCTCCTACAATGAGCAGTTCTTC. This codes for CSAREEAPGLAERSSYNEQFF.

The sample holds many counts of this clonotype. CDR3 sequence (DNA): TGTGCCAGCAGCTTAGCAGGGCCCTACGAGCAGTACTTC. It is translated as CASSLAGPYEQYF. This chain uses TRBV7-6 with TRBJ2-7; D remains unclear. The CDR3 has 13 residues. The V gene's germline CDR1 is SGHVS and CDR2 FNYEAQ. Trimming stripped 0 bases from V and 2 bases from J, with 5 bases between.

This CDR3 is CSANGGEWGYNEQFF. CDR3 sequence (DNA): TGCAGTGCAAATGGGGGGGAATGGGGCTACAATGAGCAGTTCTTC. The V and J genes are TRBV20-1 and TRBJ2-1, with 7 nucleotides matching TRBD2. J was trimmed by 3 bases and V by 6 bases; bases with no gene match: 11. Germline V CDR1 and CDR2: DFQATT, SNEGSKA (reference sequence). This CDR3 has 15 residues.

This clonotype came up many times. The chain carries TRBV11-3 and TRBJ2-1, with 10 bases lining up with TRBD2. V trimming: 5 bases; J trimming: 9 bases; junction bases outside the gene matches: 16. The CDR3 contains 17 residues. Germline V gene sequence: CDR1 SGHNT, CDR2 YENEEA. The CDR3 DNA follows: TGTGCCAGCAGCCGCCTTTCTAGCGGGAGTTATGGAGGTGAGCAGTTCTTC. Residues: CASSRLSSGSYGGEQFF. Full variable domain (missing parts from reference TRBV11-3 and TRBJ2-1): EAGVVQSPRYKIIEKKQPVAFWCNPISGHNTLYWYLQNLGQGPELLIRYENEEAVDDSQLPKDRFSAERLKGVDSTLKIQPAELGDSAVYLCASSRLSSGSYGGEQFFGPGTRLTVL.

Many counts were recorded for this clonotype. This chain joins TRBV4-1 and TRBJ1-1, with 7 bases matching TRBD1. V trimming: 3 bases; J trimming: 5 bases; junction bases outside the gene matches: 3. There are 13 residues in the CDR3. From germline, CDR1 is MGHRA and CDR2 YSYEKL. The CDR3, as DNA: TGCGCCAGCAGCCATCCCAGGGGGACTGAAGCTTTCTTT. Its protein product is CASSHPRGTEAFF.

This clonotype was counted between two and nine times. The V call is TRBV7-9, the J call TRBJ2-7, with 9 bases lining up with TRBD2. This CDR3 has 17 amino acids. The junction had 7 bases not matched to a gene; V was cut back by 1 base and J by 0 bases. Germline CDR1 SEHNR, CDR2 FQNEAQ (reference sequence). In nucleotides, the CDR3 is TGTGCCAGCAGCTTAGACCATCTAGCGGGAAGCTCCTACGAGCAGTACTTC. This codes for CASSLDHLAGSSYEQYF.

The V and J genes are TRBV13 and TRBJ2-2; D might be TRBD1 or TRBD2, each matching 5 bases. CDR3 length: 16 residues. V was trimmed by 5 bases and J by 4 bases, leaving 17 bases between them. Germline V CDR1 and CDR2: PRHDT, FYEKMQ (reference sequence). CDR3 nucleotide sequence: TGTGCCAGCAGCACTACTTTCGGGACGCTCACCGGGGAGCTGTTTTTT. Amino acids: CASSTTFGTLTGELFF.

Only a few counts were recorded for this clonotype. The chain is built from TRBV7-8 and TRBJ1-5; no clear D gene. CDR3 length: 15 residues. Trimming stripped 6 bases from V and 0 bases from J, with 12 bases between. Germline CDR1 is SGHVS and CDR2 is FQNEAQ. Here the CDR3 reads CASSSGFYSNQPQHF. In DNA, the CDR3 is TGTGCCAGCAGTTCAGGATTTTATAGCAATCAGCCCCAGCATTTT.

This clonotype was counted only a few times. The chain recombines TRBV28 with TRBJ2-7; 11 bases line up with TRBD2. Unmatched junction bases numbered 12, after V lost 4 bases and J lost 1 base. From germline, CDR1 is MDHEN and CDR2 SYDVKM. CDR3 length equals 18 residues. In DNA, the CDR3 is TGTGCCAGCAGTTCCGGGAGGGAGACTAGCGGGGCTTCCTACGAGCAGTACGTC. Translation gives CASSSGRETSGASYEQYV.